This record concerns one T cell receptor (beta chain) sequence. The germline V gene encodes CDR1 DFQATT and CDR2 SNEGSKA (reference sequence). CDR3 length equals 11 residues. Trimming pared 5 bases from V and 6 bases from J, leaving 10 bases between. This sample was included in a study of blood T cell repertoires in COVID-19. Study summary: Nucleic acid was either cDNA or gDNA, and it came from T cells, B-cell-depleted T cells, or PBMCs.

Original processing notes: It was from reference gene primer amplification that nucleated cell counts were estimated. The data were produced by immunoSEQ multiplex PCR, yet TCRdb's version contains in-frame clones alone and is incomplete. Clone size and the V and J calls come from that table; the DNA yielded D and trimming. This sample has 85,000 to 100,000 clones; 79% occur once, and the top ten carry 18%. Sequencing was performed on peripheral blood. V and J are TRBV20-1 and TRBJ1-1; the D gene is possibly TRBD1 (6 bases). This receptor was identified in a woman aged 80 or over with active or convalescent COVID-19. CDR3 nucleotide sequence: TGCAGTGCTTTACAGGGCTCTGAAGCTTTCTTT. It specifies CSALQGSEAFF.